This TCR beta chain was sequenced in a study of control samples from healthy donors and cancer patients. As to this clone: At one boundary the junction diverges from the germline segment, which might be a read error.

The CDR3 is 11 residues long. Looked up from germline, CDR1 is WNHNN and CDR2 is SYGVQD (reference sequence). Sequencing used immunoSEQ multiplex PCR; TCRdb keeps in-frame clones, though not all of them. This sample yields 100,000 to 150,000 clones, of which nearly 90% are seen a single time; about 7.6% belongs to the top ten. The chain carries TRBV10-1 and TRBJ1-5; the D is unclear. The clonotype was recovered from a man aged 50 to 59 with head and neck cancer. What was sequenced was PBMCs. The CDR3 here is CASSSHQPQHF. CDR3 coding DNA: TGCGCCAGCAGTAGCCATCAGCCCCAGCATTTT.